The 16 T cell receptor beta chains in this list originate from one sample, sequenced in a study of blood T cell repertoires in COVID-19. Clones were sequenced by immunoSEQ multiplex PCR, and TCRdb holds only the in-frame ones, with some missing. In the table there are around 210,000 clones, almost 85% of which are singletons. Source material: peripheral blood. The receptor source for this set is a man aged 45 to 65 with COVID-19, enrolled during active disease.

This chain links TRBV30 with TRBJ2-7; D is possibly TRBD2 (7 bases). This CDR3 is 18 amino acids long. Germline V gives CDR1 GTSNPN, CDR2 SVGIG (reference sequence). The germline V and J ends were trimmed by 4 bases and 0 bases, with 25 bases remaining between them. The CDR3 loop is CAWKGGFSFRKSSYEQYF. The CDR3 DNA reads TGTGCCTGGAAGGGGGGGTTTAGCTTCAGAAAAAGCTCCTACGAGCAGTACTTC.

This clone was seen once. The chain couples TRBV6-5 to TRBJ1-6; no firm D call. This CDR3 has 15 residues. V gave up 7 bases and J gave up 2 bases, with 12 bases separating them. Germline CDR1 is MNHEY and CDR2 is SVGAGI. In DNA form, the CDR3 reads TGTGCCAGCAACTTACAGACAACCTATAATTCACCCCTCCACTTT. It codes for CASNLQTTYNSPLHF.

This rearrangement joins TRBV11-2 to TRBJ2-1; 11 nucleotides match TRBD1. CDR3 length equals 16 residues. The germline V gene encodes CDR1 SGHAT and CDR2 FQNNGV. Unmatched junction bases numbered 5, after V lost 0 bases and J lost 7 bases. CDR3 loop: CASSLDQGQGVNEQFF. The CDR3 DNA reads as TGTGCCAGCAGCTTAGATCAGGGACAGGGGGTTAATGAGCAGTTCTTC.

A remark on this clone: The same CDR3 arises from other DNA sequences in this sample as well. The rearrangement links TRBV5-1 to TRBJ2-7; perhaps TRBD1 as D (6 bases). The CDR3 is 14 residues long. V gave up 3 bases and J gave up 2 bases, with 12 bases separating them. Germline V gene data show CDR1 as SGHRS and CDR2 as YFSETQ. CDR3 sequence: CASSSGTPPYEQYF. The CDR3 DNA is TGCGCCAGCAGCTCCGGGACACCACCCTACGAGCAGTACTTC.

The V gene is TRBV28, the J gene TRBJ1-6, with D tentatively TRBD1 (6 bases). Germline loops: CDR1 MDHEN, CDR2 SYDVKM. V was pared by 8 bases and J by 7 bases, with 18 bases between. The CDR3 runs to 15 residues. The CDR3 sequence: CASGPRGFPNSPLHF. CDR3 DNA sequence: TGTGCCAGCGGACCCAGGGGTTTTCCCAATTCACCCCTCCACTTT.

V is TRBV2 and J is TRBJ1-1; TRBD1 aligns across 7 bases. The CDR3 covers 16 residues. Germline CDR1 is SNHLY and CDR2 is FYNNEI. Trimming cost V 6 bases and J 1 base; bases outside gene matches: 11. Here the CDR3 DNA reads TGTGCCAGCAGGAAGAGGGCTACAGGGGAGAACACTGAAGCTTTCTTT. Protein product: CASRKRATGENTEAFF.

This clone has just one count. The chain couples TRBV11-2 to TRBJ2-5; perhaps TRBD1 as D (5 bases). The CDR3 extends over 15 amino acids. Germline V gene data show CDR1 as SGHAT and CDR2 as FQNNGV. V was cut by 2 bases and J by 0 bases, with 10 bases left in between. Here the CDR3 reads CASSLRTQYQETQYF. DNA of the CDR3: TGTGCCAGCAGCTTAAGGACACAGTACCAAGAGACCCAGTACTTC.

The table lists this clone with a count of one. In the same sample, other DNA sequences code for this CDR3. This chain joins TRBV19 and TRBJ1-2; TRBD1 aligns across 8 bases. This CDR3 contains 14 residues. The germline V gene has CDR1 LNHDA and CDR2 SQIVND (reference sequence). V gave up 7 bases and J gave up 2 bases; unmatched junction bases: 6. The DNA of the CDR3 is TGTGCCAGTACCCCAGGACAGGGAAACTATGGCTACACCTTC. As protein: CASTPGQGNYGYTF.

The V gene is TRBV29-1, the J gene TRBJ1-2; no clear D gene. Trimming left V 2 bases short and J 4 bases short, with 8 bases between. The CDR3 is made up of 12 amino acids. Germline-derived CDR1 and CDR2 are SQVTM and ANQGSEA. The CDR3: CSVETTFYGYTF. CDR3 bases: TGCAGCGTTGAAACTACATTCTATGGCTACACCTTC.

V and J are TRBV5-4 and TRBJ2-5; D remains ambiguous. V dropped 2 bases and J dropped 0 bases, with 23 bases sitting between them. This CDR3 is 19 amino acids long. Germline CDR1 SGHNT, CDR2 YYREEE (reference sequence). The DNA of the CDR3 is TGTGCCAGCAGCTTATCGGTAGTATCCAATAAGTTCAACCAAGAGACCCAGTACTTC. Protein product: CASSLSVVSNKFNQETQYF.

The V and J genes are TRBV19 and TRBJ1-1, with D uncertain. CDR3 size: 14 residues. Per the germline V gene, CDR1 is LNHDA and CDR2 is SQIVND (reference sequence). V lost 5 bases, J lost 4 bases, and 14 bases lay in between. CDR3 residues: CASSDQRVGTEAFF. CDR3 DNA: TGTGCCAGTAGTGACCAGAGGGTAGGCACTGAAGCTTTCTTT.

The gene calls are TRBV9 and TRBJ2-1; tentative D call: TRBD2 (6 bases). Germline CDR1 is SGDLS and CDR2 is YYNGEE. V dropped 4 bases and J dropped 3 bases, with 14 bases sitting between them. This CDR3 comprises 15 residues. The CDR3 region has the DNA TGTGCCAGCAGCCCCTTAGGGCGGGGCTACAATGAGCAGTTCTTC. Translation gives CASSPLGRGYNEQFF.

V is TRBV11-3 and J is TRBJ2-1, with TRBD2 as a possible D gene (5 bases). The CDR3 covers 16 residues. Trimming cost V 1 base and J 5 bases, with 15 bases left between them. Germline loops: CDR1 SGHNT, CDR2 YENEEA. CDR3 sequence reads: CASSLGGWGPDNEQFF. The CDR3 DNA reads TGTGCCAGCAGCTTAGGAGGGTGGGGTCCCGACAATGAGCAGTTCTTC.

For the CDR3, the DNA is TGTGCCAGCAGCTTGATCGGTGCACAGGGAACGTACGAGCAGTACTTC. It encodes CASSLIGAQGTYEQYF. V is TRBV5-8 and J is TRBJ2-7; D possibly corresponds to TRBD1 (6 bases). The CDR3 length is 16 residues. Germline assignment: CDR1 SGHTS and CDR2 YDEGEE. V was shortened by 1 base and J by 4 bases, with 18 bases between the two germline ends.

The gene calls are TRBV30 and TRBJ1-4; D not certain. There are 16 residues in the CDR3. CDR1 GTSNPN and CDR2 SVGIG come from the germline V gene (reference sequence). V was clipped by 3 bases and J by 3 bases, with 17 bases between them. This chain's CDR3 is CAWRPTGRASNEKLFF. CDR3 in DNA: TGTGCCTGGAGGCCAACCGGGAGGGCGTCTAATGAAAAACTGTTTTTT.

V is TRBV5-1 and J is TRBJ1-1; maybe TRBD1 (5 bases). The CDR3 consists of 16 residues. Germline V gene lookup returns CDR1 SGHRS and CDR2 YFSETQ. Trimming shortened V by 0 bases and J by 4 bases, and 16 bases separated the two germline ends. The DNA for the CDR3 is TGCGCCAGCAGCTTGGAAGGGAGGGGCGTGGGCACTGAAGCTTTCTTT. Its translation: CASSLEGRGVGTEAFF.